A selection of T cell receptor beta chains follows, all from one sample in a study of early T cells in non-severe SARS-CoV-2 infection. TCRdb independently ran MiXCR on the 5' RACE reads; one entry per CDR3 protein. The sample gives about 59,000 distinct CDR3 sequences, around 14% of which show up once; approximately 8.5% is in the top ten. The material sequenced was whole blood, taken at baseline. Receptor source: an adult who was a healthcare worker with PCR-confirmed SARS-CoV-2 infection or an uninfected control (not recorded which). Both conserved end residues are part of each CDR3. The D gene is left open where the match is weak. Only some rows state a clone size, as once, few, many or a class for expanded clones.

TRBJ2-1,-,TRBV3-1,few,TGTGCCAGCAGCCAACTCAGACCCTCCTACAATGAGCAGTTCTTC,CASSQLRPSYNEQFF
TRBJ2-7,-,TRBV11-2,-,TGTGCCAGCAGCTTAGCGGTAACAGCTACCTACGAGCAGTACTTC,CASSLAVTATYEQYF
TRBJ2-1,TRBD2,TRBV29-1,-,TGCAGCGTTGCGACTAGCGGCTCCTACAATGAGCAGTTCTTC,CSVATSGSYNEQFF
TRBJ2-5,TRBD2,TRBV2,-,TGTGCCAGCAGTAGCGGGGGGACTACCTTAGAAAGAGAGACCCAGTACTTC,CASSSGGTTLERETQYF
TRBJ1-1,TRBD1,TRBV6-5,many,TGTGCCAGCGGGACAGTGAACACTGAAGCTTTCTTT,CASGTVNTEAFF
TRBJ2-7,-,TRBV6-5,-,TGTGCCAGCAGTCACCATACAGCCGGGGGGCGGGGGTCCCCTCCCTACGAGCAGTACTTC,CASSHHTAGGRGSPPYEQYF
TRBJ2-3,TRBD2,TRBV4-3,many,TGCGCCAGCAGCCCAAGTGCGACTAGCGGGAGGCCAGATACGCAGTATTTT,CASSPSATSGRPDTQYF
TRBJ2-3,TRBD2,TRBV29-1,-,TGCAGCGTTGAAGTGCGGGGGAGATTCACAGATACGCAGTATTTT,CSVEVRGRFTDTQYF
TRBJ2-7,TRBD1,TRBV28,-,TGTGCCTCCTCATCCCCGGGACAGGGGGATTGGGCCTACGAGCAGTACTTC,CASSSPGQGDWAYEQYF
TRBJ2-3,TRBD2,TRBV11-2,few,TGTGCCAGCAGCCCCCGGGCTAGCGGGACATCAGATACGCAGTATTTT,CASSPRASGTSDTQYF